Listed here is a single T cell receptor (beta chain). This entry comes from a study of blood T cell repertoires in COVID-19. Overall study context: Sources were T cells, B-cell-depleted T cells, or PBMCs; the material itself was cDNA or gDNA.

Germline V gene data show CDR1 as SGHVS and CDR2 as FNYEAQ. CDR3 length: 19 residues. V trimming: 1 base; J trimming: 5 bases; junction bases outside the gene matches: 9. Profiling relied on immunoSEQ multiplex PCR, and the TCRdb table lists in-frame clones only, not all of them. The sample lists 200,000 or so clones, 84% occurring once. The TCR originated in a woman between 70 and 85 years old with active or convalescent COVID-19. The specimen was peripheral blood. The chain uses TRBV7-6 and TRBJ2-2; 14 bases line up with TRBD2. CDR3 in DNA: TGTGCCAGCAGCTTAGAATGGACTAGCGGGAGGCTGGGGACCGGGGAGCTGTTTTTT. It yields the protein CASSLEWTSGRLGTGELFF.